Below are 28 T cell receptor beta chains sequenced from a single sample in a study of shared clonotypes between healthy human individuals. The assay was immunoSEQ multiplex PCR, and TCRdb's table has in-frame clones only and misses some. The table has about 1 million clones, more than 60% seen once. The material sequenced was memory CD4+ T cells sorted from blood. Subset of the sample: CD45RA-negative fraction. Receptor source: a man younger than 30 in good health.

V is TRBV30 and J is TRBJ1-6, with D unclear. The ends were cut back, 3 bases at V and 7 bases at J, with 10 bases in the middle. CDR1 is GTSNPN, CDR2 SVGIG, per germline (reference sequence). The CDR3 is made up of 13 amino acids. CDR3 loop: CAWSEDRNSPLHF. The CDR3 DNA sequence: TGTGCCTGGAGCGAAGATAGGAATTCACCCCTCCACTTT. Filled out from reference TRBV30 and TRBJ1-6, the complete variable domain reads SQTIHQWPATLVQPVGSPLSLECTVEGTSNPNLYWYRQAAGRGLQLLFYSVGIGQISSEVPQNLSASRPQDRQFILSSKKLLLSDSGFYLCAWSEDRNSPLHFGNGTRLTVT.

The chain has TRBV5-6 and TRBJ1-5; D is unclear. Trimming pared 3 bases from V and 0 bases from J, leaving 10 bases between. Germline V gives CDR1 SGHDT, CDR2 YYEEEE. The CDR3 length is 15 residues. The CDR3 spells CASSSDSGSNQPQHF. The CDR3 bases are TGTGCCAGCAGCTCCGACTCCGGTAGCAATCAGCCCCAGCATTTT.

The genes are TRBV19 and TRBJ2-2; 8 bases align to TRBD1. V trimming: 4 bases; J trimming: 6 bases; junction bases outside the gene matches: 7. Germline lookup yields CDR1 LNHDA and CDR2 SQIVND (reference sequence). This CDR3 has 15 amino acids. The CDR3 DNA reads TGTGCCAGTAGTACACAGGGGGTAGGAGCCGGGGAGCTGTTTTTT. It specifies CASSTQGVGAGELFF.

The rearrangement links TRBV5-5 to TRBJ2-5; D uncertain. This CDR3 is 14 amino acids long. With 0 bases removed from V and 3 bases from J, the gap between germline ends came to 9 bases. CDR1 is SGHKS, CDR2 YYEKEE, per germline (reference sequence). CDR3 nucleotides: TGTGCCAGCAGCTTGGAGCTACAGAAAGAGACCCAGTACTTC. Translating gives CASSLELQKETQYF.

The gene calls are TRBV30 and TRBJ2-5; D is perhaps TRBD1 or TRBD2 (5 bases each). The CDR3 sequence is 13 residues long. The germline V gene has CDR1 GTSNPN and CDR2 SVGIG (reference sequence). V lost 3 bases, J lost 9 bases, and 17 bases lay in between. In nucleotides, the CDR3 is TGTGCCTGGAGGGGGGTTCAACAGAGGTCCCAGTACTTC. It codes for CAWRGVQQRSQYF.

This chain connects TRBV6-5 to TRBJ2-5; 12 bases fit TRBD2. Germline lookup yields CDR1 MNHEY and CDR2 SVGAGI. V gave up 5 bases and J gave up 4 bases; unmatched junction bases: 5. This CDR3 region has 15 residues. CDR3 DNA: TGTGCCAGCAGTCCTAGCGGGGGGGCGAGAGAGACCCAGTACTTC. This sequence encodes CASSPSGGARETQYF.

J is TRBJ2-7 and V is TRBV14; tentatively, D is TRBD1 (6 bases). The V end lost 4 bases, the J end lost 1 base, and 8 bases lay between the germline ends. The germline CDR1 and CDR2 sequences are SGHDN and FVKESK. The CDR3 is 13 amino acids. The CDR3: CASSPQGSYEQYF. The CDR3 DNA follows: TGTGCCAGCAGCCCACAGGGTTCCTACGAGCAGTACTTC.

The V gene is TRBV28, the J gene TRBJ2-7, with 8 bases matching TRBD1. With V trimmed by 1 base and J by 4 bases, 18 bases remained unmatched. This CDR3 spans 19 amino acids. Germline assignment: CDR1 MDHEN and CDR2 SYDVKM. CDR3 DNA sequence: TGTGCCAGCAGTTTATTCATAGGGAGCGGCCAGGGGGCCTTTTACGAGCAGTACTTC. This sequence encodes CASSLFIGSGQGAFYEQYF.

This rearrangement joins TRBV6-5 to TRBJ1-1; D may be TRBD1 (5 bases). The CDR3 runs 15 residues. V was shortened by 6 bases and J by 2 bases, with 16 bases between the two germline ends. CDR1 and CDR2 from the germline V gene are MNHEY and SVGAGI. This chain's CDR3 is CASSQMKTANTEAFF. The CDR3 region has the DNA TGTGCCAGCAGCCAAATGAAGACAGCAAACACTGAAGCTTTCTTT.

This clone came up a few times. The chain couples TRBV27 to TRBJ1-6; 8 bases match TRBD1. The V and J ends lost 6 bases and 10 bases, in that order; junction bases with no gene match: 8. Germline CDR1 reads MNHEY; CDR2 reads SMNVEV (reference sequence). CDR3 length: 14 residues. The CDR3 sequence is CASRDRVDGSPLHF. The CDR3 DNA follows: TGTGCCAGCAGGGACAGGGTCGACGGATCACCCCTCCACTTT.

The chain employs TRBV7-6 and TRBJ2-7; 9 bases fit TRBD1. V lost 4 bases, J lost 3 bases, and 7 bases stayed unmatched. Per the germline V gene, CDR1 is SGHVS and CDR2 is FNYEAQ. The CDR3 contains 15 residues. This CDR3 reads CASSSRDRESYEQYF. For the CDR3, the DNA is TGTGCCAGCAGCTCTAGGGACAGGGAAAGCTACGAGCAGTACTTC.

The table lists this clone with a few counts. This chain links TRBV9 with TRBJ1-2; D might be TRBD1 (5 bases). In germline, CDR1 is SGDLS, CDR2 YYNGEE. V lost 7 bases to trimming and J lost 0 bases, with 10 bases between them. This CDR3 spans 13 amino acids. As DNA, the CDR3 is TGTGCCAGCTTTGGGACCTCTAACTATGGCTACACCTTC. Protein sequence: CASFGTSNYGYTF.

The CDR3 reads CASSQGSGRAADTQYF. The CDR3 coding sequence is TGTGCCAGCAGCCAAGGGTCTGGCAGGGCTGCAGATACGCAGTATTTT. The J gene is TRBJ2-3, the V gene TRBV14, with a possible D match to TRBD1 (5 bases). Germline CDR1 and CDR2: SGHDN and FVKESK. The CDR3 spans 16 residues. V shed 1 base and J shed 4 bases, with 15 bases lying between them.

The chain recombines TRBV7-9 with TRBJ2-3; no clear D gene. The ends were cut back, 5 bases at V and 2 bases at J, with 8 bases in the middle. The CDR3 sequence is 13 residues long. The V gene's germline CDR1 is SEHNR and CDR2 FQNEAQ (reference sequence). In nucleotides, the CDR3 is TGTGCCAGCAGCCAGCGTTTCACAGATACGCAGTATTTT. As protein: CASSQRFTDTQYF.

The chain combines TRBV5-1 with TRBJ2-7; tentatively, D is TRBD1 (5 bases). In germline, CDR1 is SGHRS, CDR2 YFSETQ. V dropped 4 bases and J dropped 0 bases, with 11 bases sitting between them. The CDR3 length is 14 residues. CDR3 sequence (DNA): TGCGCCAGCAGCATGGCGACAGACTCCTACGAGCAGTACTTC. Residues: CASSMATDSYEQYF.

The rearrangement links TRBV7-9 to TRBJ1-2; D remains unclear. Per the germline V gene, CDR1 is SEHNR and CDR2 is FQNEAQ (reference sequence). Trimming pared 5 bases from V and 1 base from J, leaving 8 bases between. The CDR3 extends over 13 amino acids. The CDR3 reads CASSNGINYGYTF. The CDR3 nucleotides read TGTGCCAGCAGCAACGGAATTAACTATGGCTACACCTTC. The complete variable domain, with remaining parts taken from reference TRBV7-9 and TRBJ1-2, reads DTGVSQNPRHKITKRGQNVTFRCDPISEHNRLYWYRQTLGQGPEFLTYFQNEAQLEKSRLLSDRFSAERPKGSFSTLEIQRTEQGDSAMYLCASSNGINYGYTFGSGTRLTVV.

The V call is TRBV2, the J call TRBJ2-3; 7 bases fit TRBD1. CDR3 size: 15 residues. V lost 6 bases, J lost 3 bases, and 9 bases stayed unmatched. Germline CDR1 and CDR2: SNHLY and FYNNEI. The CDR3 loop is CASRPDRVRTDTQYF. The CDR3, as DNA: TGTGCCAGCAGGCCCGACAGGGTAAGGACAGATACGCAGTATTTT.

This clone has more than one count but fewer than ten. The rearrangement links TRBV9 to TRBJ2-5; D remains unclear. The V end was cut by 3 bases, the J end by 8 bases, with 8 bases between. The CDR3 is made up of 11 amino acids. Germline CDR1 and CDR2: SGDLS and YYNGEE. CDR3 protein: CASSAGVTQYF. DNA for the CDR3: TGTGCCAGCAGCGCCGGTGTAACCCAGTACTTC.

This chain joins TRBV7-2 and TRBJ2-7, with D hard to call. The CDR3 is made up of 16 amino acids. Germline V gene sequence: CDR1 SGHTA, CDR2 FQGNSA. V lost 1 base, J lost 3 bases, and 16 bases lay in between. Here the CDR3 DNA reads TGTGCCAGCAGCTTAGTCCCTGGGTCGGGCATCTACGAGCAGTACTTC. It is translated as CASSLVPGSGIYEQYF.

This clone has just a few counts. V gene TRBV14 combines with J gene TRBJ2-7; D might be TRBD1 or TRBD2, each matching 5 bases. The CDR3 has 15 amino acids. V lost 4 bases, J lost 7 bases, and 20 bases lay in between. CDR1 and CDR2 from the germline V gene are SGHDN and FVKESK. CDR3 residues: CASSRPGTGPWEQYF. Written as DNA, the CDR3 is TGTGCCAGCAGCCGACCAGGGACCGGCCCTTGGGAGCAGTACTTC.

The V gene is TRBV5-1, the J gene TRBJ1-2; weak D call: TRBD1 (5 bases). V lost 1 base, J lost 4 bases, and 20 bases lay in between. Germline assignment: CDR1 SGHRS and CDR2 YFSETQ. There are 17 residues in the CDR3. CDR3 amino acids: CASSLKAGGGVTYGYTF. CDR3 coding DNA: TGCGCCAGCAGCTTGAAAGCGGGCGGAGGGGTCACCTATGGCTACACCTTC.

This clone was picked up many times. The rearrangement links TRBV19 to TRBJ1-2; a possible D gene is TRBD1 (6 bases). The CDR3 is 14 amino acids. Germline V gene data show CDR1 as LNHDA and CDR2 as SQIVND (reference sequence). V was cut by 1 base and J by 13 bases, with 19 bases left in between. CDR3 sequence reads: CASSIGDTKYVGTF. The CDR3 nucleotides read TGTGCCAGTAGTATAGGGGACACGAAGTATGTCGGCACCTTC.

The chain uses TRBV2 and TRBJ2-1; D gene ambiguous. This CDR3 comprises 11 residues. The germline V gene encodes CDR1 SNHLY and CDR2 FYNNEI. Trimming took off 5 bases at V and 10 bases at J, with 9 bases between the two ends. The CDR3, as DNA: TGTGCCAGCAGTTACACGAGAGAGCAGTTCTTC. Its translation: CASSYTREQFF.

The V and J genes are TRBV20-1 and TRBJ1-2, with a tentative D call TRBD1 (5 bases). This CDR3 region has 11 residues. The germline V and J ends were trimmed by 5 bases and 5 bases, with 9 bases remaining between them. CDR1 and CDR2 (germline): DFQATT, SNEGSKA (reference sequence). The CDR3 region has the DNA TGCAGTGCTGCGGGGCTGTATGGCTACACCTTC. This codes for CSAAGLYGYTF.

The chain is built from TRBV28 and TRBJ2-7; 16 bases align to TRBD2. In germline, CDR1 is MDHEN, CDR2 SYDVKM. The CDR3 consists of 17 residues. V shed 4 bases and J 6 bases; nucleotides not matched to a gene: 9. The CDR3 sequence: CASSSSGTSGRASEQYF. DNA for the CDR3: TGTGCCAGCAGTTCCTCCGGGACTAGCGGGAGGGCCTCCGAGCAGTACTTC.

The chain uses TRBV10-2 and TRBJ2-1, with TRBD2 identical over 11 bases. Germline loops: CDR1 WSHSY, CDR2 SAAADI. The length of the CDR3 is 14 residues. V trimming: 5 bases; J trimming: 10 bases; junction bases outside the gene matches: 7. Here the CDR3 reads CASSPSGRTGEQFF. CDR3 in DNA: TGCGCCAGCAGTCCTAGCGGGAGGACTGGCGAGCAGTTCTTC.

This clone was found a few times. V gene TRBV7-9 combines with J gene TRBJ2-4; D remains unclear. The germline V and J ends were trimmed by 2 bases and 8 bases, with 4 bases remaining between them. The CDR3 sequence is 11 residues long. The germline V gene has CDR1 SEHNR and CDR2 FQNEAQ (reference sequence). The CDR3 region is CASSLSDIQYF. CDR3 coding DNA: TGTGCCAGCAGCTTATCAGACATTCAGTACTTC.

This clone has just a few counts. The chain carries TRBV10-1 and TRBJ1-1; possibly TRBD1 for D (6 bases). The CDR3 loop spans 13 amino acids. Germline values: CDR1 WNHNN, CDR2 SYGVQD (reference sequence). V was trimmed by 7 bases and J by 5 bases, leaving 14 bases between them. CDR3 bases: TGCGCCAGCACCCAGGGGTTAAGGACTGAAGCTTTCTTT. Translation gives CASTQGLRTEAFF.